These T cell receptor beta chains were read from a single sample in a study of long-term antiretroviral therapy in people with HIV. Clones were sequenced by immunoSEQ multiplex PCR, and TCRdb holds only the in-frame ones, with some missing. The sample gives approximately 25,000 clones, 90% to 95% of which show up once; about 8.9% is in the top ten. This sample comprised unsorted PBMCs, obtained 7.6 years after starting antiretroviral therapy. These receptors originate from a middle-aged woman with HIV. The CDR3 runs from the conserved cysteine through the conserved F or W. Fields, in order: J gene, D gene, clone size, V gene, CDR3 DNA, CDR3 protein. A D gene is named only where the DNA matches it firmly. Only some rows state a clone size, as once, few, many or a class for expanded clones.

TRBJ1-2 . . TRBV5-6 TGTGCCAGCTCCATCTACATCACGCCTTCATACTCAGCTAACTATGGCTACACCTTC CASSIYITPSYSANYGYTF
TRBJ2-7 . . TRBV7-2 TGTGCCAGCAGCTTAGGTTCCTACGAGCAGTACTTC CASSLGSYEQYF
TRBJ2-5 . . TRBV7-9 TGTGCCAGCAGCTTAGCGGGGGGCGTGAGAGAGACCCAGTACTTC CASSLAGGVRETQYF
TRBJ1-1 . . TRBV5-5 TGTGCCAGCAGCTTGGGTCCGGAGGGGGTACGCACTGAAGCTTTCTTT CASSLGPEGVRTEAFF
TRBJ1-1 . . TRBV10-3 TGTGCCATCAGTATAGAAACAGGGAGAGCTTTCTTT CAISIETGRAFF
TRBJ1-2 . . TRBV4-3 TGCGCCAGCAGCCAAGTGACTAGTAAGGTTAACTATGGCTACACCTTC CASSQVTSKVNYGYTF
TRBJ1-2 . . TRBV19 TGTGCCAGTAGTATAGGGGGAACTGGCTACACCTTC CASSIGGTGYTF
TRBJ1-2 . . TRBV5-1 TGCGCCAGCAGCTTGGACCCCCAGGCAGGATATGGCTACACCTTC CASSLDPQAGYGYTF
TRBJ1-1 . . TRBV4-1 TGCGCCAGCAGCCAAGGTCCAGGTAGGGGTGAAGCTTTCTTT CASSQGPGRGEAFF
TRBJ1-1 . . TRBV25-1 TGTGCCAGCTCCTTGACCGGGCTTAAGAACACTGAAGCTTTCTTT CASSLTGLKNTEAFF
TRBJ2-3 TRBD2 . TRBV2 TGTGCCAGCAGTGGTACAACTAGCGGGGATAAATCAGATACGCAGTATTTT CASSGTTSGDKSDTQYF
TRBJ2-5 TRBD2 once TRBV5-6 TGTGCCAGCAGCTTCCGGGCTAGCGGGGGGTTGGGGGAGACCCAGTACTTC CASSFRASGGLGETQYF
TRBJ2-1 TRBD2 . TRBV2 TGTGCCAGCACCGGGGGGAGCTCCTACAATGAGCAGTTCTTC CASTGGSSYNEQFF
TRBJ1-2 . . TRBV5-6 TGTGCCAGCAGCCTGTCTCTGGGGGGCTACACCTTC CASSLSLGGYTF
TRBJ2-7 . . TRBV6-1 TGTGCCAGCAGTTTGTTCGGGGGATGGTCCTACGAGCAGTACTTC CASSLFGGWSYEQYF
TRBJ2-6 TRBD2 . TRBV5-1 TGCGCCAGCAGCCGGGGAGGGACGGCTGCCTCTGGGGCCAACGTCCTGACTTTC CASSRGGTAASGANVLTF